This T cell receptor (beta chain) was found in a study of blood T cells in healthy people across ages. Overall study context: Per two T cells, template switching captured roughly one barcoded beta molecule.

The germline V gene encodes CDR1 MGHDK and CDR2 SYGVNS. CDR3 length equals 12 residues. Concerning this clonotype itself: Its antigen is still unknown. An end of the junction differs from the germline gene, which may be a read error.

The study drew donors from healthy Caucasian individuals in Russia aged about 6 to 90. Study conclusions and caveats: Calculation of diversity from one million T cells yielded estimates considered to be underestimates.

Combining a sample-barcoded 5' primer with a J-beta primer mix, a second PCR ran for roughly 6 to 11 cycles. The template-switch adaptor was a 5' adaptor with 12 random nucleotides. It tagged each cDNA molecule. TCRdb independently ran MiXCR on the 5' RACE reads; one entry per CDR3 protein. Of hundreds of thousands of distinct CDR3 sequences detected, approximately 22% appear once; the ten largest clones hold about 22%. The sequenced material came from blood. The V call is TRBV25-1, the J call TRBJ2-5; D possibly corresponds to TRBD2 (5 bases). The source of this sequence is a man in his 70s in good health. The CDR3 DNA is TGTGCCAGCAGACTGGCGGGTGAGATCCAGTACTTC. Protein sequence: CASRLAGEIQYF.